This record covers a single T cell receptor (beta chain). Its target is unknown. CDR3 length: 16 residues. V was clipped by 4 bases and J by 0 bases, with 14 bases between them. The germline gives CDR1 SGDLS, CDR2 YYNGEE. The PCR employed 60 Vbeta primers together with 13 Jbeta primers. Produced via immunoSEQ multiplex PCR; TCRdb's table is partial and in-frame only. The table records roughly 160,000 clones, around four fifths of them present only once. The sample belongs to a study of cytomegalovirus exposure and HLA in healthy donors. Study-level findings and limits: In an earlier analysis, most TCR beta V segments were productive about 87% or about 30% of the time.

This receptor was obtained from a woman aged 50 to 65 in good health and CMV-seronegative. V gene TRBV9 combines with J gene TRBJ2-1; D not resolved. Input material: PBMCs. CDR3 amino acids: CASSLTVVSSYNEQFF. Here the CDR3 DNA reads TGTGCCAGCAGCTTAACAGTTGTGAGCTCCTACAATGAGCAGTTCTTC.